This TCR beta chain was found in a study of T cells in Graves' hyperthyroidism and ophthalmopathy. Study-level results: Expanded thyroid clonotypes (above 0.001) were mostly also found in blood.

This clonotype appeared many times. Its antigen is unknown. V was clipped by 5 bases and J by 10 bases; unmatched bases: 6. The V gene's germline CDR1 is SQVTM and CDR2 ANQGSEA. The CDR3 is made up of 11 amino acids. Duration under 3 months, a NOSPECS grade of at least 4, and a Clinical Activity Score of at least 3 characterized the ophthalmopathy patients. Uncontrolled infection, other autoimmune disease, pregnancy and lactation each barred patients from inclusion. Fresh peripheral blood, less than 11 ml of it, supplied the PBMCs. Regions amplified from RNA transcripts were the TCR beta CDR3 regions. The HTBI primer set drove a first-round RT-PCR of the TCR CDR3. A single record per CDR3 protein comes from TCRdb applying MiXCR to the multiplex PCR reads. The repertoire consists of roughly 560,000 distinct CDR3 sequences, with about 15% occurring once and the leading ten covering roughly 4.5%.

This clonotype was sampled from a woman aged 40 to 50 with Graves' ophthalmopathy. Sample: blood. V is TRBV29-1 and J is TRBJ2-5; the match to TRBD1 covers 8 bases. The CDR3, as DNA: TGCAGCGTTTTGACAGGGGTAGTCCAGTACTTC. Translation: CSVLTGVVQYF.